Listed here are 14 T cell receptor beta chains from one sample, sequenced in a study of CD8+CD57+ T cells in acquired aplastic anemia. Profiles of TCR beta VDJ and CDR3 were generated from a genomic DNA template. TCRdb re-derived calls from the reads in MiXCR, one entry per CDR3 protein. The sample lists roughly 150,000 distinct CDR3 sequences, roughly 47% occurring once. The sample comprised sorted CD4+, CD8+, or CD8+CD57+ T cells (not recorded which) from PBMCs. The receptors originated from a human donor in good health.

CDR3 nucleotide sequence: TGTGCCAGCAGTGCGACAGAGAATGAAAAACTGTTTTTT. Translated: CASSATENEKLFF. The V gene is TRBV6-1, the J gene TRBJ1-4; D might be TRBD1 (5 bases). This CDR3 has 13 residues. The V end was cut by 4 bases, the J end by 5 bases, with 8 bases between. In germline, CDR1 is MNHNS, CDR2 SASEGT.

In DNA form, the CDR3 reads TGTGCCACCAGTCCGAGCGGGTACACAGATACGCAGTATTTT. It specifies CATSPSGYTDTQYF. The rearrangement links TRBV24-1 to TRBJ2-3; D possibly corresponds to TRBD2 (6 bases). Germline CDR1 is KGHDR and CDR2 is SFDVKD. The CDR3 length is 14 residues. V was trimmed by 6 bases and J by 2 bases, leaving 11 bases between them.

The rearrangement uses TRBV11-2 and TRBJ1-2; 7 positions agree with TRBD1. Germline assignment: CDR1 SGHAT and CDR2 FQNNGV. The CDR3 extends over 16 amino acids. Germline trimming cut 5 bases from V and 10 bases from J; bases unmatched to any gene: 19. Written as DNA, the CDR3 is TGTGCCAGCAGCCATAGCGGGGGGGCTGGGACAGTGAACTACACCTTC. It codes for CASSHSGGAGTVNYTF.

This clonotype occurred a few times. It may be a read error: a sequence one base away is much more abundant. The CDR3 region is CSAGPENTEVFF. CDR3 DNA sequence: TGCAGTGCTGGACCAGAGAACACTGAAGTTTTCTTT. This sequence joins TRBV20-1 and TRBJ1-1; no reliable D call. The CDR3 sequence is 12 residues long. Germline V lookup: CDR1 DFQATT, CDR2 SNEGSKA (reference sequence).

CDR3 sequence (DNA): TGTGCCAGTACCCGAGCGGGAGGGCCGCTTGAGCAGTTCTTC. Translation gives CASTRAGGPLEQFF. The chain has TRBV19 and TRBJ2-1; TRBD2 aligns across 10 bases. In germline, CDR1 is LNHDA, CDR2 SQIVND (reference sequence). J gave up 9 bases and V 7 bases, and 9 bases lay outside the gene matches. The CDR3 loop spans 14 amino acids. Based on the CDR3 plus reference TRBV19 and TRBJ2-1, the full variable domain is DGGITQSPKYLFRKEGQNVTLSCEQNLNHDAMYWYRQDPGQGLRLIYYSQIVNDFQKGDIAEGYSVSREKKESFPLTVTSAQKNPTAFYLCASTRAGGPLEQFFGPGTRLTVL.

As concerns this clonotype: A much larger clonotype is one base distant, so this may be a read error. This chain uses TRBV4-1 with TRBJ1-1; no definite D call. Trimming left V 1 base short and J 0 bases short, with 9 bases between. The CDR3 covers 15 residues. Germline-derived CDR1 and CDR2 are MGHRA and YSYEKL. The CDR3 reads CASSQAYGVNTEAFF. CDR3 in DNA: TGCGCCAGCAGCCAAGCCTACGGGGTGAACACTGAAGCTTTCTTT.

This clonotype was counted between two and nine times. A clone one base away is much larger, so this may be a read error. This rearrangement joins TRBV7-6 to TRBJ1-1; D remains unclear. The CDR3 loop spans 12 amino acids. Trimming shortened V by 6 bases and J by 0 bases, and 5 bases separated the two germline ends. The germline V gene encodes CDR1 SGHVS and CDR2 FNYEAQ. CDR3 in DNA: TGTGCCAGCAGGTCACTGAACACTGAAGCTTTCTTT. This encodes CASRSLNTEAFF.

Worth noting for this clonotype: One end of the junction does not line up with germline, which may come from a read error. This chain joins TRBV15 and TRBJ1-3; 8 nucleotides align to TRBD1. The CDR3 has 13 amino acids. The germline CDR1 and CDR2 sequences are LNHNV and YYDKDF (reference sequence). The CDR3 protein is CATRGLAGNTIYF. Written as DNA, the CDR3 is TGTGCGACCAGGGGGCTAGCTGGAAACACCATATATTTT.

This clonotype was recorded only once. V gene TRBV6-1 combines with J gene TRBJ1-1; tentatively, D is TRBD1 (6 bases). This CDR3 has 18 residues. Germline assignment: CDR1 MNHNS and CDR2 SASEGT. V was trimmed by 2 bases and J by 2 bases, leaving 21 bases between them. The CDR3 loop is CASSESWTARQRNTEAFF. The CDR3 DNA is TGTGCCAGCAGTGAATCGTGGACAGCCAGACAGAGAAACACTGAAGCTTTCTTT.

This clonotype was picked up a small number of times. V is TRBV15 and J is TRBJ1-2; D is ambiguous. Looked up from germline, CDR1 is LNHNV and CDR2 is YYDKDF (reference sequence). The CDR3 extends over 13 amino acids. Trimming pared 5 bases from V and 6 bases from J, leaving 13 bases between. CDR3 bases: TGTGCCACCAGCGAACGCTACGGGAATGGCTACACCTTC. It yields the protein CATSERYGNGYTF.

The sample holds a few counts of this clonotype. CDR3 sequence (DNA): TGTGCCAGCAGCCCCCGCAACAGGGTCTACAATGAGCAGTTCTTC. Its translation is CASSPRNRVYNEQFF. The chain has TRBV28 and TRBJ2-1; D is perhaps TRBD1 (6 bases). The CDR3 contains 15 residues. The germline V gene encodes CDR1 MDHEN and CDR2 SYDVKM. V shed 6 bases and J shed 3 bases, with 15 bases lying between them.

Many counts were recorded for this clonotype. The chain is built from TRBV5-6 and TRBJ1-1, with 8 nucleotides matching TRBD1. The CDR3 consists of 13 residues. The germline gives CDR1 SGHDT, CDR2 YYEEEE. The J segment lost 13 bases and the V segment lost 0 bases, leaving 8 bases of the junction unmatched. DNA of the CDR3: TGTGCCAGCAGCTTGGGGGCAGGGGGCATGGGTTTCTTT. It codes for CASSLGAGGMGFF.

This clonotype was seen repeatedly, ten times or more. The chain employs TRBV13 and TRBJ1-3; D is unclear. CDR3 length equals 15 residues. V lost 3 bases and J lost 0, with 9 bases in between. The germline V gene has CDR1 PRHDT and CDR2 FYEKMQ (reference sequence). CDR3 region: CASSFRSSSGNTIYF. The CDR3 nucleotides are TGTGCCAGCAGCTTCCGTTCCAGCTCTGGAAACACCATATATTTT.

This clonotype was counted many times. The chain couples TRBV6-2 or TRBV6-3 to TRBJ2-7, with TRBD2 matching 9 bases. From germline, CDR1 is MNHEY and CDR2 SVGEGT. The CDR3 loop spans 18 amino acids. Trimming at V came to 2 bases and at J to 0 bases, leaving 11 bases not matched to a gene. The CDR3 region has the DNA TGTGCCAGCAGTTACCCGGGTGGGACTAGCCGAGACTCCTACGAGCAGTACTTC. Encoded protein: CASSYPGGTSRDSYEQYF.